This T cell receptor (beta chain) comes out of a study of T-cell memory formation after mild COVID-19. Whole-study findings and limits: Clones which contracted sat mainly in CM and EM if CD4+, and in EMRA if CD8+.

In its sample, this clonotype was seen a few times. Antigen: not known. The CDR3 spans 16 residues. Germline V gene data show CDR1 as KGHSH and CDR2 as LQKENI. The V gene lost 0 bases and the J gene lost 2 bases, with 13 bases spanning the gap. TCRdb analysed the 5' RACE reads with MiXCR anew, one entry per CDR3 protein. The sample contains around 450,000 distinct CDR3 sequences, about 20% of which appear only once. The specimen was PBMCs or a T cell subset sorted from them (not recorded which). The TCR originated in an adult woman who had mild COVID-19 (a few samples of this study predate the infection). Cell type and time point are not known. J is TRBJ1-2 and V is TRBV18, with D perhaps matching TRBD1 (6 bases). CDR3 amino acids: CASSPPTTGLNYGYTF. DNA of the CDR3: TGTGCCAGCTCACCACCGACGACAGGACTAAACTATGGCTACACCTTC.